One sample yielded the 2 T cell receptor beta chains listed below, sequenced in a study of blood T cell repertoires in COVID-19. Libraries were prepared by immunoSEQ multiplex PCR; TCRdb keeps only in-frame clonotypes and omits some of them. The data show about 200,000 clones, with around 85% seen just once and roughly 18% held by the top ten. Sequenced: peripheral blood. The source of these receptors is a person between 65 and 79 years old with COVID-19, enrolled during active disease.

The chain employs TRBV28 and TRBJ1-3, with D possibly matching TRBD1 (5 bases). The CDR3 spans 12 residues. Germline V gene lookup returns CDR1 MDHEN and CDR2 SYDVKM. V was clipped by 7 bases and J by 4 bases, with 8 bases between them. The CDR3 sequence: CASKRQGNTIYF. The CDR3 DNA sequence: TGTGCCAGCAAGCGACAGGGAAACACCATATATTTT.

The chain recombines TRBV7-8 with TRBJ1-3; unclear D gene. Germline CDR1 is SGHVS and CDR2 is FQNEAQ. V lost 1 base and J 5 bases, leaving 12 bases between the germline ends. CDR3 length equals 15 residues. The CDR3 loop is CASSLEAIGRNTIYF. CDR3 DNA: TGTGCCAGCAGCTTAGAAGCGATCGGCCGAAACACCATATATTTT. The full variable domain, its missing parts supplied by reference TRBV7-8 and TRBJ1-3, is GAGVSQSPRYKVAKRGQDVALRCDPISGHVSLFWYQQALGQGPEFLTYFQNEAQLDKSGLPSDRFFAERPEGSVSTLKIQRTQQEDSAVYLCASSLEAIGRNTIYFGEGSWLTVV.